The 18 T cell receptor beta chains listed next were all sequenced from one sample in a study of cytomegalovirus exposure and HLA in healthy donors. Clones were sequenced by immunoSEQ multiplex PCR, and TCRdb holds only the in-frame ones, with some missing. The repertoire includes 120,000 to 150,000 clones, 85% to 90% of them detected once, and 3% to 3.5% sits in the top ten. Source material: PBMCs. All receptors derive from a young woman in good health and CMV-seropositive.

This rearrangement joins TRBV11-3 to TRBJ2-1, with TRBD2 matching over 10 bases. The germline V gene has CDR1 SGHNT and CDR2 YENEEA. The CDR3 covers 16 residues. J lost 6 bases, V lost 0 bases, and 5 bases had no gene match. The CDR3 region is CASSLDLSGGFNEQFF. In DNA form, the CDR3 reads TGTGCCAGCAGCTTAGATCTTAGCGGGGGGTTCAATGAGCAGTTCTTC.

V and J are TRBV9 and TRBJ1-2, with 9 bases that match TRBD1. The CDR3 covers 17 residues. The J segment lost 5 bases and the V segment lost 3 bases, leaving 14 bases of the junction unmatched. Germline V gene sequence: CDR1 SGDLS, CDR2 YYNGEE. CDR3 region: CASSGPGTGKVYYGYTF. The CDR3 bases are TGTGCCAGCAGCGGGCCTGGGACAGGGAAAGTATATTATGGCTACACCTTC.

The rearrangement links TRBV13 to TRBJ1-4, with D possibly being TRBD1 (5 bases). CDR1 and CDR2 (germline): PRHDT, FYEKMQ (reference sequence). The CDR3 length is 15 residues. Trimming cost V 2 bases and J 2 bases, with 9 bases left between them. The CDR3 protein is CASSLRPGTNEKLFF. The CDR3 DNA sequence: TGTGCCAGCAGCTTACGTCCAGGGACTAATGAAAAACTGTTTTTT.

The chain recombines TRBV21-1 with TRBJ2-2; the table's TRBD2 call for D was not verified on the DNA. TRBV21-1 is a recognized pseudogene. The CDR3 sequence is 18 residues long. CDR3 amino acids: CASTGTSGQERDTGELFF. In DNA form, the CDR3 reads TGTGCCAGCACCGGGACTAGCGGGCAGGAACGTGATACCGGGGAGCTGTTTTTT.

V is TRBV5-4 and J is TRBJ2-4, with 13 bases identical to TRBD2. Germline V gives CDR1 SGHNT, CDR2 YYREEE (reference sequence). V dropped 4 bases and J dropped 1; count of bases not matched to a gene: 14. This CDR3 region has 20 residues. Here the CDR3 reads CASSKAPGLAGEAAKNIQYF. CDR3 nucleotides: TGTGCCAGCAGCAAGGCCCCAGGACTAGCGGGAGAGGCGGCCAAAAACATTCAGTACTTC.

The V gene is TRBV7-2, the J gene TRBJ2-3; D gene ambiguous. There are 13 residues in the CDR3. Germline lookup yields CDR1 SGHTA and CDR2 FQGNSA. Trimming shortened V by 3 bases and J by 2 bases, and 6 bases separated the two germline ends. The CDR3 is CASSFLNTDTQYF. CDR3 nucleotides: TGTGCCAGCAGCTTCCTAAACACAGATACGCAGTATTTT.

The V call is TRBV6-5, the J call TRBJ2-7, with 8 bases that match TRBD1. The CDR3 totals 13 residues. The V gene end was trimmed by 5 bases and the J gene end by 4 bases; junction bases not matched to a gene: 4. Germline assignment: CDR1 MNHEY and CDR2 SVGAGI. In DNA form, the CDR3 reads TGTGCCAGCAGTCGGGACAGGCGTTACGAGCAGTACTTC. It encodes CASSRDRRYEQYF.

The V call is TRBV13, the J call TRBJ2-1; 13 bases match TRBD2. The CDR3 is made up of 15 amino acids. V lost 5 bases to trimming and J lost 16 bases; unmatched junction nucleotides: 14. Germline-derived CDR1 and CDR2 are PRHDT and FYEKMQ (reference sequence). DNA of the CDR3: TGTGCCAGCAGCCAGAACGGACTAGCGGGAGCCCCGTTCTTCTTC. Translation: CASSQNGLAGAPFFF.

The chain recombines TRBV9 with TRBJ2-5, with 12 bases fitting TRBD2. Germline values: CDR1 SGDLS, CDR2 YYNGEE. Trimming cost V 6 bases and J 5 bases; bases outside gene matches: 8. This CDR3 has 15 amino acids. The CDR3 coding sequence is TGTGCCAGCACCCTAGCGGGGGGGCGAGGGGAGACCCAGTACTTC. Residues: CASTLAGGRGETQYF.

The rearrangement uses TRBV11-2 and TRBJ2-7, with TRBD2 matching 8 bases. The germline V gene has CDR1 SGHAT and CDR2 FQNNGV. V lost 2 bases and J lost 2; bases outside the gene matches: 14. The CDR3 extends over 18 amino acids. CDR3 nucleotide sequence: TGTGCCAGCAGCTTAAGGGTACAAAGACTAGCGCGAGCCTACGAGCAGTACTTC. It encodes CASSLRVQRLARAYEQYF.

The J gene is TRBJ1-5, the V gene TRBV30; 11 bases map to TRBD1. The CDR3 runs 15 residues. The J segment lost 6 bases and the V segment lost 2 bases, leaving 6 bases of the junction unmatched. The germline V gene has CDR1 GTSNPN and CDR2 SVGIG (reference sequence). Written as DNA, the CDR3 is TGTGCCTGGAGTATATCCGGGACAGGGGGTCAGCCCCAGCATTTT. Protein: CAWSISGTGGQPQHF.

This chain uses TRBV5-6 with TRBJ1-2; 7 bases agree with TRBD1. The trim removed 4 bases at V and 3 bases at J, leaving 12 bases unmatched. The CDR3 runs to 16 residues. Germline V gene sequence: CDR1 SGHDT, CDR2 YYEEEE. CDR3 nucleotides: TGTGCCAGCAGCCCGATCCCCGGGACAGAACACTATGGCTACACCTTC. This codes for CASSPIPGTEHYGYTF.

V and J are TRBV11-2 and TRBJ1-2; a weak D match, TRBD1 (6 bases). This CDR3 spans 17 amino acids. Germline CDR1 and CDR2: SGHAT and FQNNGV. Trimming took 5 bases from V and 4 from J, leaving 23 bases between them. In DNA, the CDR3 is TGTGCCAGCAGCACCCCGCACATACAGGGCAAGTCCTATGGCTACACCTTC. The encoded protein is CASSTPHIQGKSYGYTF.

The V and J genes are TRBV6-5 and TRBJ2-7, with 8 bases matching TRBD1. This CDR3 is 15 amino acids long. The germline gives CDR1 MNHEY, CDR2 SVGAGI. The V and J ends lost 6 bases and 0 bases, in that order; junction bases with no gene match: 7. As DNA, the CDR3 is TGTGCCAGCAGAGGGACAGGTGAGAGCTCCTACGAGCAGTACTTC. This codes for CASRGTGESSYEQYF.

This clone was observed once. This chain connects TRBV28 to TRBJ2-2; 7 bases line up with TRBD1. Germline trimming cut 3 bases from V and 7 bases from J; bases unmatched to any gene: 5. Per germline, CDR1 MDHEN and CDR2 SYDVKM. The CDR3 is 14 residues long. In DNA, the CDR3 is TGTGCCAGCAGTTTTGTCGGGACAGTCGGGGAGCTGTTTTTT. It specifies CASSFVGTVGELFF.

This clone has a single count. The gene calls are TRBV4-1 and TRBJ2-7, with D perhaps TRBD2 (6 bases). The CDR3 has 16 residues. Germline-derived CDR1 and CDR2 are MGHRA and YSYEKL. Trimming stripped 4 bases from V and 0 bases from J, with 16 bases between. CDR3 residues: CASSLTHRGISYEQYF. The DNA of the CDR3 is TGCGCCAGCAGCCTCACTCATCGGGGGATCTCCTACGAGCAGTACTTC.

Here the CDR3 reads CASSLPGYGNTIYF. CDR3 DNA: TGTGCCAGCAGCTTGCCGGGGTACGGAAACACCATATATTTT. This chain uses TRBV5-6 with TRBJ1-3; no reliable D call. Trimming cost V 1 base and J 4 bases, with 9 bases left between them. CDR1 and CDR2 (germline): SGHDT, YYEEEE. The CDR3 is 14 amino acids.

The chain carries TRBV14 and TRBJ2-7; 12 bases align to TRBD2. The CDR3 covers 18 residues. Per the germline V gene, CDR1 is SGHDN and CDR2 is FVKESK. The V and J ends lost 1 base and 3 bases, in that order; junction bases with no gene match: 10. The CDR3 region has the DNA TGTGCCAGCAGCCAAGGTAGGACTAGCGGGGCTTATCTCTACGAGCAGTACTTC. Translating gives CASSQGRTSGAYLYEQYF.